This T cell receptor beta chain originates from a study of CDR3 diversity in severe acne. From the PCR reads, TCRdb called clonotypes with MiXCR, one entry per CDR3 protein. The sample has 65,000 to 95,000 distinct CDR3 sequences, around 53% seen once. The V and J ends lost 5 bases and 5 bases, in that order; junction bases with no gene match: 6. The CDR3 runs 15 residues. This sequence joins TRBV12-3 or TRBV12-4 and TRBJ2-5, with 12 bases aligning to TRBD1. This TCR came from a male donor in good health, without acne. The sample consisted of blood. CDR3 residues: CASSPGTGGWETQYF. The CDR3 nucleotides are TGTGCCAGCAGTCCTGGGACAGGGGGCTGGGAGACCCAGTACTTC.